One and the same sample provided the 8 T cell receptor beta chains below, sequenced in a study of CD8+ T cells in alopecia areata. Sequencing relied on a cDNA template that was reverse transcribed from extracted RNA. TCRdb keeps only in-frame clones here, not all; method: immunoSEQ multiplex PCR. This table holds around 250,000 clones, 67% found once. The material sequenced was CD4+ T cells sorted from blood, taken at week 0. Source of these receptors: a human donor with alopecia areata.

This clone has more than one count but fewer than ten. The CDR3 reads CASSQVQTYNEQFF. The CDR3 DNA reads TGTGCCAGCAGCCAAGTGCAAACCTACAATGAGCAGTTCTTC. The chain employs TRBV14 and TRBJ2-1; D gene unclear. V gave up 1 base and J gave up 2 bases, with 6 bases separating them. Germline lookup yields CDR1 SGHDN and CDR2 FVKESK. The CDR3 has 14 amino acids.

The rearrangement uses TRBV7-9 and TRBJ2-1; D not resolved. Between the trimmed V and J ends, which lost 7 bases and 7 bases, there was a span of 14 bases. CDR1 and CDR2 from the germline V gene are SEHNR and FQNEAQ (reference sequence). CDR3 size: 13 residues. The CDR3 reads CASNLLLVNEQFF. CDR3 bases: TGTGCCAGCAACCTACTTCTGGTTAATGAGCAGTTCTTC.

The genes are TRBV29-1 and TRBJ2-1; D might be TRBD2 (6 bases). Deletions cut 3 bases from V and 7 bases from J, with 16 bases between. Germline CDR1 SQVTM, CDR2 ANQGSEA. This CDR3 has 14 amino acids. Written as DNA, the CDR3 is TGCAGCGTTGACGCGGGAAAAATCGGGAATGAGCAGTTCTTC. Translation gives CSVDAGKIGNEQFF.

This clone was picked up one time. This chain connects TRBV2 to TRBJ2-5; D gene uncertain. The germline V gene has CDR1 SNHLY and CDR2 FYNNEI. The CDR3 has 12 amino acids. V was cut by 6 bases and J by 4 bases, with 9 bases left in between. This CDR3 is CASREVGETQYF. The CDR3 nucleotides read TGTGCCAGCAGAGAGGTGGGAGAGACCCAGTACTTC.

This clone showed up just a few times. In DNA, the CDR3 is TGTGCCAGTGGGAGCTTCTCCTACGAGCAGTACTTC. It codes for CASGSFSYEQYF. The chain recombines TRBV6-6 with TRBJ2-7; TRBD2 might be the D (5 bases). Germline CDR1 is MNHNY and CDR2 is SVGAGI (reference sequence). V shed 9 bases and J shed 0 bases, with 9 bases lying between them. CDR3 length: 12 residues.

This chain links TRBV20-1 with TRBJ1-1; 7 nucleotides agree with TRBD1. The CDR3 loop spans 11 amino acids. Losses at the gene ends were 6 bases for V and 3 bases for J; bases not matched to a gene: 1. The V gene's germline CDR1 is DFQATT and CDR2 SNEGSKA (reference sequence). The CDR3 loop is CSARGHTEAFF. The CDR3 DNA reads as TGCAGTGCGAGGGGGCACACTGAAGCTTTCTTT.

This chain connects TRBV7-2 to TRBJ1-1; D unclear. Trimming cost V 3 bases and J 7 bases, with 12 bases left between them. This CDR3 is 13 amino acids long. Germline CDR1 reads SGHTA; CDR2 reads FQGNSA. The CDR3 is CASSLGPGREAFF. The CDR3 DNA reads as TGTGCCAGCAGCTTGGGTCCAGGTCGTGAAGCTTTCTTT.

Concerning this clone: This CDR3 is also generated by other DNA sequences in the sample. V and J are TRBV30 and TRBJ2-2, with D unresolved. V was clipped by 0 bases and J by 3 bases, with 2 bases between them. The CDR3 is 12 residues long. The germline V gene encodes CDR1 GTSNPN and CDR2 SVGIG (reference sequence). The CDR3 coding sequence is TGTGCCTGGAGTGTCTACACCGGGGAGCTGTTTTTT. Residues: CAWSVYTGELFF.